The present T cell receptor beta chain was sequenced within a study of blood T cell repertoires in COVID-19. TCRdb's copy holds only in-frame clones and misses some; the assay was immunoSEQ multiplex PCR. The sample comprises approximately 290,000 clones, about 86% of which are singletons, and about a sixth rests with the top ten. The V gene's germline CDR1 is MRHNA and CDR2 SNTAGT. CDR3 length: 17 amino acids. V was pared by 7 bases and J by 2 bases, with 24 bases between. The receptor's source is a person aged 65-85 years with COVID-19, enrolled during active disease. The chain uses TRBV6-4 and TRBJ2-7; D might be TRBD1 (6 bases). The sequencing sample was made of peripheral blood. The CDR3 bases are TGTGCCAGCATTGTCCAGGGGTCGGGCTCCCTGGCCTACGAGCAGTACTTC. Amino acids: CASIVQGSGSLAYEQYF.